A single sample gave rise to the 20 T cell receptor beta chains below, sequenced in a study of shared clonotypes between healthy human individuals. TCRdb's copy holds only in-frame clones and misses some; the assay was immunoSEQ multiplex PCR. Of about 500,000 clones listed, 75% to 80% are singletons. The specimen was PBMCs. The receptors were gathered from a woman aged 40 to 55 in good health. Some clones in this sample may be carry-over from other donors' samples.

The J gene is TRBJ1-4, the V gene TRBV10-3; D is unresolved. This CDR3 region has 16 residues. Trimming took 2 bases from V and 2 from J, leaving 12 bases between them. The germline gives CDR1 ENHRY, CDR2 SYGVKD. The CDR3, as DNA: TGTGCCATCAGTGAGCGTCCAGGTACTACTAATGAAAAACTGTTTTTT. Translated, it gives CAISERPGTTNEKLFF.

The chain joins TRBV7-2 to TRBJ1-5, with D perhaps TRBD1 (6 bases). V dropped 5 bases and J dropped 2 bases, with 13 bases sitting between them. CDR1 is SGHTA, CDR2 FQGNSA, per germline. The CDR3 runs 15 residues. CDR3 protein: CASSPRGARNQPQHF. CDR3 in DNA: TGTGCCAGCAGCCCGAGGGGGGCCCGCAATCAGCCCCAGCATTTT.

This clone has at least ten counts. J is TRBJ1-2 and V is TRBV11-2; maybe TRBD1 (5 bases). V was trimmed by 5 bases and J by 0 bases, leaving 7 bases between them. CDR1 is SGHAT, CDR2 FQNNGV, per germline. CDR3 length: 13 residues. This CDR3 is CASSLRANYGYTF. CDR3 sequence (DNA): TGTGCCAGCAGCCTCAGGGCTAACTATGGCTACACCTTC.

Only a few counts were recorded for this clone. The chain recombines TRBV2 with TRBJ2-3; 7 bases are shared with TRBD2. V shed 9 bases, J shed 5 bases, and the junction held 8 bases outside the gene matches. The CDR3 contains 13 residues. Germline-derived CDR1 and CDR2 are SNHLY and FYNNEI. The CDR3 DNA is TGTGCCAGTTTAAGCGGGACTGTAGATACGCAGTATTTT. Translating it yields CASLSGTVDTQYF. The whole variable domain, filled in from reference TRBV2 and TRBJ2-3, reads EPEVTQTPSHQVTQMGQEVILRCVPISNHLYFYWYRQILGQKVEFLVSFYNNEISEKSEIFDDQFSVERPDGSNFTLKIRSTKLEDSAMYFCASLSGTVDTQYFGPGTRLTVL.

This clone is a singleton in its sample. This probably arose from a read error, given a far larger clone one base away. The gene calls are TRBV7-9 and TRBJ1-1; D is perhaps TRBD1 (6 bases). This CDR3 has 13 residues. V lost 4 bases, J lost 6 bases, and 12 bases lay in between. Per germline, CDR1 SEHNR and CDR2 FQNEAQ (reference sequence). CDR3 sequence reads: CASSSRGNAEAFF. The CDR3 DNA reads TGTGCCAGCAGCTCCAGGGGAAATGCTGAAGCTTTCTTT. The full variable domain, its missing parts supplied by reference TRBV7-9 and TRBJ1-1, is DTGVSQNPRHKITKRGQNVTFRCDPISEHNRLYWYRQTLGQGPEFLTYFQNEAQLEKSRLLSDRFSAERPKGSFSTLEIQRTEQGDSAMYLCASSSRGNAEAFFGQGTRLTVV.

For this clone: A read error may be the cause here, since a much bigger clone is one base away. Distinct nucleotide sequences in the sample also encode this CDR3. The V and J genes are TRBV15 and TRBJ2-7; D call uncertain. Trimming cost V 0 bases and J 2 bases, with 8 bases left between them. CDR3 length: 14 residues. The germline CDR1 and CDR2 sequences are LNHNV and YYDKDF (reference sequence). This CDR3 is CATSREPGPYEQYF. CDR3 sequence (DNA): TGTGCCACCAGCAGAGAACCAGGTCCCTACGAGCAGTACTTC.

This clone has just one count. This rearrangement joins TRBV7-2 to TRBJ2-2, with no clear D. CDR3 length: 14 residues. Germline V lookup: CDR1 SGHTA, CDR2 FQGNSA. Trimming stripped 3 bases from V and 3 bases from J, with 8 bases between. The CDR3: CASSFGGYTGELFF. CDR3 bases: TGTGCCAGCAGCTTCGGTGGATACACCGGGGAGCTGTTTTTT.

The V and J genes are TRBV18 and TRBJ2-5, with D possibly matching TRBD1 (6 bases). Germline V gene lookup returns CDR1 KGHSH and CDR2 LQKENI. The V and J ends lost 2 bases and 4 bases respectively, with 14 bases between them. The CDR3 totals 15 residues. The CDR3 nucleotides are TGTGCCAGCTCACCATCCGCAGGGGATCTAGAGACCCAGTACTTC. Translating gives CASSPSAGDLETQYF.

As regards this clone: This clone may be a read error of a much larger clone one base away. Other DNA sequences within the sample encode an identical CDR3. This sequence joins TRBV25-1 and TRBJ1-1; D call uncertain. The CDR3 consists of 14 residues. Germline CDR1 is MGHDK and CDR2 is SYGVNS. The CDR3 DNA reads TGTGCCAGCAGTGACCGCAGCCTGAACACTGAAGCCTTCTTT. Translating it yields CASSDRSLNTEAFF.

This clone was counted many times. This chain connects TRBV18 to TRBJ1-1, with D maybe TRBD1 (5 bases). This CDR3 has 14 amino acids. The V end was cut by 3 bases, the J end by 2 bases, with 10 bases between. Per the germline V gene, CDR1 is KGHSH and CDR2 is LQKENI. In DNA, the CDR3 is TGTGCCAGCTCACCGACTTGGGGCAACACTGAAGCTTTCTTT. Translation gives CASSPTWGNTEAFF.

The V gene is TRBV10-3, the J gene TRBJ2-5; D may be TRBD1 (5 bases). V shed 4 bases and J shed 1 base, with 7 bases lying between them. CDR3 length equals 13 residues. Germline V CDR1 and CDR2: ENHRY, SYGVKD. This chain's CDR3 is CAISARAQETQYF. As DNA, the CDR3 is TGTGCCATCAGTGCCAGGGCCCAAGAGACCCAGTACTTC.

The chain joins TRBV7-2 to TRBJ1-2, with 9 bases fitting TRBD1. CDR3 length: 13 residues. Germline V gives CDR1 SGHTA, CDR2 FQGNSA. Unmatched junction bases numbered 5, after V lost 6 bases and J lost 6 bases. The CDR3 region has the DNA TGTGCCAGCAGGGAACAGGGGGCCAATGGCTACACCTTC. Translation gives CASREQGANGYTF.

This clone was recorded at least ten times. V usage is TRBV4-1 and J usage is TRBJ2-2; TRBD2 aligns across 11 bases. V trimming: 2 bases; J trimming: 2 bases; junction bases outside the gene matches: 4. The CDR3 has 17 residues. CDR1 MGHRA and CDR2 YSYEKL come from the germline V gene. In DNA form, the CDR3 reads TGCGCCAGCAGCCAAACCACTAGCGGGGGTAACACCGGGGAGCTGTTTTTT. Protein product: CASSQTTSGGNTGELFF.

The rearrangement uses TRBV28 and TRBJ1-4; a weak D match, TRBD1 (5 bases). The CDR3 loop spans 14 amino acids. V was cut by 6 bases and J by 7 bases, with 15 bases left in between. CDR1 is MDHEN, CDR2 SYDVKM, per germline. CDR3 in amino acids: CASSSPGEGEKLFF. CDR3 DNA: TGTGCCAGCAGCTCACCGGGGGAAGGTGAAAAACTGTTTTTT.

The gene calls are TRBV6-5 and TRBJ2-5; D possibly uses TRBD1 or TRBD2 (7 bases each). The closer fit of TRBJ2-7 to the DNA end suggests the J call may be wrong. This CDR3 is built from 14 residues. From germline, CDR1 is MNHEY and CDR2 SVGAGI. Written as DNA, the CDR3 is TGTGCCAGCAGTTACCGGCAGGGGGGGGACGAGCAGTACTTC. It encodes CASSYRQGGDEQYF.

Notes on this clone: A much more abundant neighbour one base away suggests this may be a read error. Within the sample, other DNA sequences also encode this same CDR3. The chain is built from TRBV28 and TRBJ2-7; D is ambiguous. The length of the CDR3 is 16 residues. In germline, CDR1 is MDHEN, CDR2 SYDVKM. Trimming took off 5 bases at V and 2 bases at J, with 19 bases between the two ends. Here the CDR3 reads CASSPQHRSNTYEQYF. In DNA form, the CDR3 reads TGTGCCAGCAGTCCCCAACACCGCTCCAACACCTACGAGCAGTACTTC.

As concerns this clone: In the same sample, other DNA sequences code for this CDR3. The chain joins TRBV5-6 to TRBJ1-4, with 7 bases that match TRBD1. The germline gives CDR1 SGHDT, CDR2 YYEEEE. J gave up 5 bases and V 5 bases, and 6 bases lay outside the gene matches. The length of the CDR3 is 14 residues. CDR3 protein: CASSAGTVNEKLFF. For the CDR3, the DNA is TGTGCCAGCAGTGCCGGGACAGTGAATGAAAAACTGTTTTTT.

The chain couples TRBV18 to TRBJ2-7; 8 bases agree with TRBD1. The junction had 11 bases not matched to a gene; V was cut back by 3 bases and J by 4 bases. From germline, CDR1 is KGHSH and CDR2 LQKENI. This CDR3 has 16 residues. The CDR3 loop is CASSPLSGQGGYEQYF. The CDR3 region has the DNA TGTGCCAGCTCACCGCTCTCCGGACAGGGAGGATACGAGCAGTACTTC.

CDR3 bases: TGTGCCCACGAAAGGGGCTCTGGAAACACCATATATTTT. It specifies CAHERGSGNTIYF. The rearrangement uses TRBV30 and TRBJ1-3, with D possibly TRBD1 on 5 matching bases. The V and J ends lost 8 bases and 0 bases respectively, with 11 bases between them. This CDR3 spans 13 amino acids. Germline CDR1 and CDR2: GTSNPN and SVGIG (reference sequence).

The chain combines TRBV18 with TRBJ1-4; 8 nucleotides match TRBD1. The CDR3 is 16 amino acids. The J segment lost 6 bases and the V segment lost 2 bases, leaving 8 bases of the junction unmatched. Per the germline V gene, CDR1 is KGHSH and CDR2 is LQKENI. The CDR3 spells CASSPWTGIPDEKLFF. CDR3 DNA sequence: TGTGCCAGCTCACCATGGACAGGGATTCCGGATGAAAAACTGTTTTTT.